The entry below gives a single T cell receptor (beta chain) sequence along with its context. The antigen it recognizes is unknown. Nothing much larger sits one base from this clone, and base qualities are not available. The method behind the library was the immunoSEQ multiplex PCR assay. A mixture of 60 forward primers for TCR Vbeta segments and 13 reverse primers for TCR Jbeta segments was used in the multiplex PCR. Amplification of the CDR3 region of rearranged TCR beta genes was performed with a multiplex PCR assay on genomic DNA. The amplified TCR beta libraries were sequenced on the Illumina HiSeq System as 87-base-pair reads. Per the authors' processing: A later analysis counted approximately 84 million unique TCR beta chains across the 640 or so repertoires, and approximately 11 million of these chains were shared by at least two donors. Raw reads were error-corrected and collapsed into unique sequences by a nearest-neighbor algorithm in which closely related sequences were merged to remove PCR and sequencing errors. To assign V, D and J gene segments, CDR3 sequences were aligned to IMGT reference sequences. Each retained sequence needed at least a six-nucleotide match to both a V gene segment and a J gene segment. Rearrangements were classified as productive when the CDR3 lacked stop codons and remained in frame with V and J, and all other rearrangements were classified as non-productive. CDR3 was defined by IMGT convention, running from the second conserved V-encoded cysteine to the conserved J-encoded phenylalanine. In an earlier analysis of roughly 610 of the donors, sequences lacking an unambiguous match to a single V gene segment were excluded. In an earlier analysis of about 590 of the donors, a V segment was called functional when productive rearrangements were above 56.7%, and segregating when the standard deviation between donors exceeded 5%. A statistical classification framework was developed to diagnose cytomegalovirus status using the catalog of TCR beta chain sequences. A later analysis assigned V and J genes by comparing TCR nucleotide sequences with IMGT/GENE-DB human TR gene sequences. The TCRdist pipeline was used in a later analysis to assign CDR3 sequences and most-parsimonious VDJ recombination scenarios. In a later analysis, every TCR beta chain was defined by the combination of its CDR3 amino acid sequence and its V-gene family, and reads without a unique V-gene family were dropped. To address suspected cross-contamination and a sequencing artifact, a later analysis removed 550 to 750 highly shared, low-generation-probability nucleotide sequences. In a later analysis, a clonal expansion index was calculated for each public chain from normalized within-repertoire ranks of inferred template counts. In a later analysis, generation probabilities were computed using a VDJ recombination model fitted to out-of-frame rearrangements, and the results were checked against IGoR. In a later analysis, hypergeometric tests were used to score TCR-TCR, TCR-HLA and TCR-CMV co-occurrence, with a repertoire-size bias correction applied to TCR pairs. In a later analysis, false discovery rates were estimated by permuting HLA or CMV assignments 20 times. A later analysis grouped co-occurring TCRs with DBSCAN, adding TCRdist sequence similarity when clustering within HLA-allele-positive subsets. Repertoires with fewer than 30,000 or more than 120,000 public chains, plus five repertoires with anomalous nucleotide sharing, were excluded from co-occurrence clustering. TCRdb's version of the immuneACCESS table is confined to in-frame rearrangements and falls short of the full clone set. An unresolved V gene accounts for under half of the shortfall where checked; the remainder is of unknown origin. V, J and clone size are taken as reported in that table, and D and trimming were inferred from the DNA itself. The sample table contains around 120,000 clones; only one count was recorded for more than 70% of them. About 0.94% of the sample belongs to the ten largest clones.

The sample comes from a study of cytomegalovirus exposure and HLA in healthy donors (dated by TCRdb to about 2017). General notes on the study: An earlier analysis of fewer than 750 of the donors reported 250 to 300 Gb of sequence data and approximately 120 million unique TCR beta sequences obtained from some 170 million T cells. An early release that covered several hundred HLA-typed donors contained approximately 300 gigabases of sequencing data and 65 million to 100 million unique TCR sequences. Among the roughly 380 genotyped donors, around 81% belonged to the genetic ancestry cluster associated with self-reported Caucasian donors. The aim of the study was to test whether cataloging public T cell receptors could identify signatures of past pathogen exposure. The study used immunosequencing to profile the T cell repertoires of more than 650 subjects and linked those repertoires to cytomegalovirus serostatus. Along with the roughly 670-subject first cohort, a separate validation cohort of over a hundred different subjects was used. High-throughput TCR immunosequencing, statistical association of individual TCRs with disease status, and machine learning were combined to predict cytomegalovirus infection status. A later analysis re-examined previously published TCR beta repertoires from just over 650 donors and added high-resolution HLA genotyping to investigate patterns of TCR occurrence. In the later analysis, no new phenotypic data were used to find candidate immune exposures; instead, reliance was placed on TCR beta sequences and their occurrence across donors. An earlier analysis of approximately 630 of the donors applied high-throughput TCR beta sequencing to assess whether each TCR beta V gene segment acted as functional or pseudogenic. Donor age, sex, ethnicity and CMV serostatus were compiled together with the repertoire data. A later genetic analysis used genome-wide SNP genotypes for about 55% of the 666 donors, treating that subset as a discovery cohort. All discovery cohort repertoires had been generated on a single sequencing platform. Both class I and class II loci were covered by HLA typing, at four-digit resolution. Typing coverage differed by locus: A, B, C, DRB1 and DQB1 were typed in about 620-640 donors, DQA1 in 500 to 550, DPA1 in approximately 600, and DPB1 in around 490. Five DR-DQ haplotypes were handled as single units for association and clustering because linkage in the cohort was strong. Among 350 to 400 genotyped donors of the cohort, an average of roughly 240,000 unique TCR beta nucleotide sequences were sequenced per donor, around 20% of them non-productive.

General conclusions and limits of the study: Most TCR sequences were seen in very few donors, while some public TCRs were found in many individuals. This cohort had only TCR beta chains sequenced, and the lack of alpha or paired-chain data limited which features could be detected. Assigning TCR associations to individual alleles was difficult when HLA alleles, especially DR and DQ, strongly co-occurred. Presence/absence analyses assumed roughly uniform sequencing depth across donors, an assumption that may not hold. A later genetic analysis reported fewer N-insertions in productive TCRs among donors in an Asian-associated ancestry cluster than the roughly 670-donor mean. A later analysis found that TCR association rates varied across HLA loci, with DRB1 alleles showing the most associated TCRs and HLA-C alleles the fewest. Correlated functional status among segregating V segments might reflect linkage disequilibrium, but an unknown experimental factor could not be ruled out. The earlier analysis of fewer than 750 of the donors excluded seventeen rarely observed V segments, including chromosome 9 orphons, because counts were too low. The study gave a list of around 170 TCR beta chains associated with cytomegalovirus. An association between a missense DCLRE1C variant and V-gene and J-gene trimming of TCR beta chains was found in a later genetic analysis and replicated in an independent cohort. A further reported finding was that TCR beta sequences accurately predicted the HLA-A and HLA-B alleles for most subjects in the first cohort. A later analysis found that HLA-associated TCR beta chains were more clonally expanded and had lower generation probabilities than equally common non-associated chains. At a false discovery rate of 0.05, a later analysis linked some 18,000 TCR beta sequences to specific HLA alleles. A few of the identified cytomegalovirus-associated TCR beta chains were confirmed in vitro to be specific for cytomegalovirus antigens. According to the authors, the approach could potentially be generalized to other disease states and immunological phenotypes. A later analysis reported that several top co-occurrence clusters appeared linked to parvovirus B19, influenza, CMV and Epstein-Barr virus. An earlier analysis of approximately 600 of the donors showed that most TCR beta V segments appeared in productive rearrangements either about 87% or about 30% of the time, which broadly matched IMGT annotations. The only immune exposure information available for the cohort was CMV serostatus. A group of highly shared sequence variants was considered likely to be a technical artifact of the sequencing pipeline. Some IMGT-functional V segments, including TRBV6-2 and TRBV6-3, could not be distinguished by the 87-base-pair reads and were therefore excluded. The classifier was reported to diagnose cytomegalovirus status with high specificity and sensitivity in both the original cohort and the validation cohort. Most CMV-associated TCR beta chains appeared to be HLA-restricted in a later analysis, and the HLA associations seemed to be driven largely by CMV exposure. Because HLA typing was unavailable for some donors at each locus, only the typed subset was used in association tests.

The cohort consisted of 600 to 700 healthy bone marrow donors. All cohort members were sampled while nominally healthy, although unrecorded immune exposures were likely present. CMV serostatus was positive for 289 and negative for 352 of the 666 cohort members, and was not recorded for this donor. A peripheral blood sample was collected from each donor, and TCR beta sequencing was performed on peripheral blood mononuclear cells. Genomic DNA was extracted from the blood cell samples with the Qiagen DNeasy Blood Extraction Kit. Including cysteine and phenylalanine, the CDR3 has 12 amino acids. Of all the DNA, just the CDR3 is kept, 36 bases in frame from base 1. CDR1 and CDR2 are drawn from the germline V gene (reference sequence): LNHDA, SQIVND. V and J lose 6 bases and 4 bases, and a span of 7 bases separates them.

The receptor was derived from a human donor in good health. This chain is built from TRBV19 and TRBJ1-5; no confident D gene assignment can be made. The specimen was PBMCs. The nucleotides read TGTGCCAGTAGGAGGGAAAATCAGCCCCAGCATTTT. This gives the protein CASRRENQPQHF.